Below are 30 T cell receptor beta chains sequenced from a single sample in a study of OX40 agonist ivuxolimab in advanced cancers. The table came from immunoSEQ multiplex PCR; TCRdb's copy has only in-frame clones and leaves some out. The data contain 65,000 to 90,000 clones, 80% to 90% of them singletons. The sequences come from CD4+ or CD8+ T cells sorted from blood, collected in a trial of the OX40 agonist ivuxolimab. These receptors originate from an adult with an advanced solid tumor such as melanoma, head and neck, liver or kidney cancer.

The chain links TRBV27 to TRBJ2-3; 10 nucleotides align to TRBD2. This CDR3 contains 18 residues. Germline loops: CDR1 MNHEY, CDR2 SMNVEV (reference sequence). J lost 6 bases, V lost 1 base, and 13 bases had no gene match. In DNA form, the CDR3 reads TGTGCCAGCAGTTTATGGGGGAGCGGGGGGGCATTCAGGGATACGCAGTATTTT. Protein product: CASSLWGSGGAFRDTQYF.

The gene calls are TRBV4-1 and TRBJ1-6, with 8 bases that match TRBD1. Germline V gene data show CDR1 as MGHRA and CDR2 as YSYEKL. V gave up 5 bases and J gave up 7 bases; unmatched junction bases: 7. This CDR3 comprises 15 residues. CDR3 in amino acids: CASSYTGGENSPLHF. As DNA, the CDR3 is TGCGCCAGCAGCTACACAGGGGGGGAGAATTCACCCCTCCACTTT.

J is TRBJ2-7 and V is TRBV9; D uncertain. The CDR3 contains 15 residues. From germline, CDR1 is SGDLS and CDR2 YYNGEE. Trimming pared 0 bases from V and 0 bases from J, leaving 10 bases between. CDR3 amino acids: CASSVGAPSSYEQYF. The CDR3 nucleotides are TGTGCCAGCAGCGTAGGAGCTCCATCCTCCTACGAGCAGTACTTC.

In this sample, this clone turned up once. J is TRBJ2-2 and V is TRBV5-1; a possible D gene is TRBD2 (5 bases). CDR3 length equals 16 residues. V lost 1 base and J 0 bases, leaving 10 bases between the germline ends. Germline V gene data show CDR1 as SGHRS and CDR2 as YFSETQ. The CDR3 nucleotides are TGCGCCAGCAGCTTGTTTGGGAGTTCGAACACCGGGGAGCTGTTTTTT. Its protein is CASSLFGSSNTGELFF.

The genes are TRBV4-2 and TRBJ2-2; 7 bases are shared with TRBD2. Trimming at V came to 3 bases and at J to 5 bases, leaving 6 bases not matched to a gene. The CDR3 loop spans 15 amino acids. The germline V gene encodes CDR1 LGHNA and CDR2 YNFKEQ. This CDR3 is CASSQGGSWTGELFF. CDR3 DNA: TGTGCCAGCAGCCAGGGGGGGAGTTGGACCGGGGAGCTGTTTTTT.

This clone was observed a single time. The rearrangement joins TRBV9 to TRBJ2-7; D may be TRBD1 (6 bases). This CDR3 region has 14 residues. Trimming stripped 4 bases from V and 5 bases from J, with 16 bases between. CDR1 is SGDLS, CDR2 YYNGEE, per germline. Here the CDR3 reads CASSPRPGVHEQYF. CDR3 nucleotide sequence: TGTGCCAGCAGCCCTCGCCCAGGGGTCCACGAGCAGTACTTC.

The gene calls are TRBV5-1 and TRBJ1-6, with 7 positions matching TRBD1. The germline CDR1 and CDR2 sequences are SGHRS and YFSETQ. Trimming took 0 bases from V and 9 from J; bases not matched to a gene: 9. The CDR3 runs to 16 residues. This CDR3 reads CASSLGNGQDRSPLHF. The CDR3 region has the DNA TGCGCCAGCAGCTTGGGTAATGGACAGGACCGTTCACCCCTCCACTTT. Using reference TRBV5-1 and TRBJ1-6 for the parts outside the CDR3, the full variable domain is KAGVTQTPRYLIKTRGQQVTLSCSPISGHRSVSWYQQTPGQGLQFLFEYFSETQRNKGNFPGRFSGRQFSNSRSEMNVSTLELGDSALYLCASSLGNGQDRSPLHFGNGTRLTVT.

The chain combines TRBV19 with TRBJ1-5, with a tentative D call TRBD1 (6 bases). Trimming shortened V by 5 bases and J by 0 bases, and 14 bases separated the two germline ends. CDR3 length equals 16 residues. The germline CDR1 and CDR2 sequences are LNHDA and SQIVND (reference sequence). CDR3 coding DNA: TGTGCCAGTAGTTGGGGGGGCGCGGGTAGCAATCAGCCCCAGCATTTT. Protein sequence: CASSWGGAGSNQPQHF.

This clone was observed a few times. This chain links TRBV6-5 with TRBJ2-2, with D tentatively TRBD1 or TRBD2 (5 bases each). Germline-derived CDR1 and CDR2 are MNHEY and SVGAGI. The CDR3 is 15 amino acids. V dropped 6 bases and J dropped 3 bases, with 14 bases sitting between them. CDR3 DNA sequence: TGTGCCAGCAGGGGGGTGGCTAAAGACACCGGGGAGCTGTTTTTT. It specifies CASRGVAKDTGELFF.

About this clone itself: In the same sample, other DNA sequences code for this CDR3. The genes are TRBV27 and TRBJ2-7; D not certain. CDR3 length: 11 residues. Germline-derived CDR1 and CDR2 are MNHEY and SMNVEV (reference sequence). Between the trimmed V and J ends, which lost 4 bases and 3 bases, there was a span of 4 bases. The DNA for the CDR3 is TGTGCCAGCAGTTCCTACTACGAGCAGTACTTC. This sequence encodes CASSSYYEQYF.

The CDR3 DNA follows: TGTGCCAGCAGTTGGGGAGCCGGGAGAGGGGAGCAGTTCTTC. This encodes CASSWGAGRGEQFF. V and J are TRBV27 and TRBJ2-1, with TRBD2 as a possible D gene (6 bases). With 4 bases removed from V and 10 bases from J, the gap between germline ends came to 17 bases. Germline V gene data show CDR1 as MNHEY and CDR2 as SMNVEV (reference sequence). The CDR3 contains 14 residues.

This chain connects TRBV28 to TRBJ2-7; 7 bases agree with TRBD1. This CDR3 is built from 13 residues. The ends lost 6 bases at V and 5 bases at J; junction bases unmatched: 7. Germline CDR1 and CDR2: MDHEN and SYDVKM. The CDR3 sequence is CASSKITGDEQYF. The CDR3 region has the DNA TGTGCCAGCAGCAAGATCACAGGGGACGAGCAGTACTTC.

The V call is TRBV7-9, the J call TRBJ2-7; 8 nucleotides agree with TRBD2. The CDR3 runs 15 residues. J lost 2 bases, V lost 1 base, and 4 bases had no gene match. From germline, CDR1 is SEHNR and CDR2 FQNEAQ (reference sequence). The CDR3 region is CASSLVPGLAYEQYF. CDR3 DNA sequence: TGTGCCAGCAGCTTAGTGCCGGGACTAGCCTACGAGCAGTACTTC. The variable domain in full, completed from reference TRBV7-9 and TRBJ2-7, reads DTGVSQNPRHKITKRGQNVTFRCDPISEHNRLYWYRQTLGQGPEFLTYFQNEAQLEKSRLLSDRFSAERPKGSFSTLEIQRTEQGDSAMYLCASSLVPGLAYEQYFGPGTRLTVT.

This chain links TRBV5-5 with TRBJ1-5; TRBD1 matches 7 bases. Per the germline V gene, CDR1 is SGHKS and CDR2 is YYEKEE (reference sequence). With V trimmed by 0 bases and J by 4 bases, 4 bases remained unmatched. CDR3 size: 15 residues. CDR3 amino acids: CASSLAGQMNQPQHF. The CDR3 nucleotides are TGTGCCAGCAGCTTGGCGGGACAGATGAATCAGCCCCAGCATTTT.

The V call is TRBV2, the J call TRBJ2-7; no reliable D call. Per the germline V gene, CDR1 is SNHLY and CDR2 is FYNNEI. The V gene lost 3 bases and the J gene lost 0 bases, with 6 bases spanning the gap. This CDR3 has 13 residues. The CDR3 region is CASSDRSSYEQYF. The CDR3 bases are TGTGCCAGCAGTGACAGGAGCTCCTACGAGCAGTACTTC.

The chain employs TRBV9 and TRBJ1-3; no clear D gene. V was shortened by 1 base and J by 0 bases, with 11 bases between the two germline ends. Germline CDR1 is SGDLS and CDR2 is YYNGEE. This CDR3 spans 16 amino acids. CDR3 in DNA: TGTGCCAGCAGCGTATCGGGAGTTTCCTCTGGAAACACCATATATTTT. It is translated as CASSVSGVSSGNTIYF.

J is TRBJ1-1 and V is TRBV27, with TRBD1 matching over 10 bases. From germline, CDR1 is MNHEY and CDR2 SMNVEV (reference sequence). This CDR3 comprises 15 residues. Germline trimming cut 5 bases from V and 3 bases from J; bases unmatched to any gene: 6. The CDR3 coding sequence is TGTGCCAGCAGTGACAGGGGGCGCGGGGACACTGAAGCTTTCTTT. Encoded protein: CASSDRGRGDTEAFF.

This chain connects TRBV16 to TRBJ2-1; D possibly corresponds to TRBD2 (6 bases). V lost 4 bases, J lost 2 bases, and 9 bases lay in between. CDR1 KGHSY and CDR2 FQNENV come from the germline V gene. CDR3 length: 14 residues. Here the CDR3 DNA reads TGTGCCAGCAGCCCCGGGGGTCCCTACAATGAGCAGTTCTTC. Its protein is CASSPGGPYNEQFF.

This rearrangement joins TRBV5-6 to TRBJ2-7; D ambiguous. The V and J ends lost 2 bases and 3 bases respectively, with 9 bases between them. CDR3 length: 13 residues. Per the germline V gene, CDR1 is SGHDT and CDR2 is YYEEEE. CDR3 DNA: TGTGCCAGCAGCTTTATGCGGAACTACGAGCAGTACTTC. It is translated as CASSFMRNYEQYF.

CDR3 residues: CASGTGSYEQYF. CDR3 bases: TGTGCCAGCGGTACAGGCTCCTACGAGCAGTACTTC. V is TRBV7-8 and J is TRBJ2-7, with a weak D call TRBD1 (5 bases). The germline gives CDR1 SGHVS, CDR2 FQNEAQ. Trimming took off 8 bases at V and 0 bases at J, with 8 bases between the two ends. The CDR3 extends over 12 amino acids. Drawing the rest from reference TRBV7-8 and TRBJ2-7, the complete variable domain is GAGVSQSPRYKVAKRGQDVALRCDPISGHVSLFWYQQALGQGPEFLTYFQNEAQLDKSGLPSDRFFAERPEGSVSTLKIQRTQQEDSAVYLCASGTGSYEQYFGPGTRLTVT.

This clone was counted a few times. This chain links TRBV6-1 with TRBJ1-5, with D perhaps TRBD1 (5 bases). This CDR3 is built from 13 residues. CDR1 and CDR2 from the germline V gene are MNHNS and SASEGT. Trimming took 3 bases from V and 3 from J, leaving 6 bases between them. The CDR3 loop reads CASSETVNQPQHF. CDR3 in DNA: TGTGCCAGCAGTGAGACAGTCAATCAGCCCCAGCATTTT.

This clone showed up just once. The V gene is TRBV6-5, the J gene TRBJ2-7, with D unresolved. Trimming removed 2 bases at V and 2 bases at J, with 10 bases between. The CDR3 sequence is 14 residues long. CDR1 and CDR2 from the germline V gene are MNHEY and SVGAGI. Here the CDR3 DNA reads TGTGCCAGCAGTTACCGGGCGTTTACCTACGAGCAGTACTTC. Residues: CASSYRAFTYEQYF.

The chain's CDR3 is CASSLVTVDEQFF. In DNA, the CDR3 is TGTGCCAGCAGTTTAGTGACAGTAGATGAGCAGTTCTTC. This sequence joins TRBV28 and TRBJ2-1; TRBD1 is a possible D gene (5 bases). V was cut by 2 bases and J by 8 bases, with 10 bases left in between. Germline-derived CDR1 and CDR2 are MDHEN and SYDVKM. The CDR3 length is 13 residues.

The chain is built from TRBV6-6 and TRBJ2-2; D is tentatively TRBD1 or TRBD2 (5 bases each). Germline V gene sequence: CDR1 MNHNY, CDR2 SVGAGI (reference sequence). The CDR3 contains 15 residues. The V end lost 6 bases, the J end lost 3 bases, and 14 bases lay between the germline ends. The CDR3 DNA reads TGTGCCAGCAGGGGGGTGGCTAAAGACACCGGGGAGCTGTTTTTT. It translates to CASRGVAKDTGELFF.

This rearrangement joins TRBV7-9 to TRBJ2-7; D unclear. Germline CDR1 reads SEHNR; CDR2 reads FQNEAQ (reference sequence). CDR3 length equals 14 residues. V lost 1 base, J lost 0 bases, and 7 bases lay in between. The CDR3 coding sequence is TGTGCCAGCAGCTTAGTGGGGTTCTCCTACGAGCAGTACTTC. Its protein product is CASSLVGFSYEQYF.

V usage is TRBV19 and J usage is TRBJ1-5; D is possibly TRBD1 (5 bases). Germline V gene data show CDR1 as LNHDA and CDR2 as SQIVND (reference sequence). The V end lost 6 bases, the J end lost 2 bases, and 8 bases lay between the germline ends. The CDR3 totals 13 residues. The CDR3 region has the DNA TGTGCCAGTAGCCCGACAGGCAATCAGCCCCAGCATTTT. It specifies CASSPTGNQPQHF.

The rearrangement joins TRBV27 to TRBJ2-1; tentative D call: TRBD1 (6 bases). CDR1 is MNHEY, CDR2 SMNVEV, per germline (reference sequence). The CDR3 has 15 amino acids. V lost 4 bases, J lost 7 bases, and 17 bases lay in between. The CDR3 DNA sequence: TGTGCCAGCAGTTCAAAACAGGGTCTGTGGAATGAGCAGTTCTTC. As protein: CASSSKQGLWNEQFF.

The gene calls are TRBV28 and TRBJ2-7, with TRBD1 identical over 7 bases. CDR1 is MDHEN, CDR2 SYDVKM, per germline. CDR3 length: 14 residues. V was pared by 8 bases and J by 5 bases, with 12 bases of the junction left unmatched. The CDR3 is CASDATGNDHEQYF. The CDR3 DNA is TGTGCCAGCGACGCGACAGGGAATGATCACGAGCAGTACTTC.

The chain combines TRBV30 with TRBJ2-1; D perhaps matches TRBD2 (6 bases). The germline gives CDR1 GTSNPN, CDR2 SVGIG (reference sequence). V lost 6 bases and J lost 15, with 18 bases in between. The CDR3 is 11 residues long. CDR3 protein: CACTSTAGRFF. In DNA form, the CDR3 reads TGTGCCTGCACCTCGACGGCGGGGCGGTTCTTC.

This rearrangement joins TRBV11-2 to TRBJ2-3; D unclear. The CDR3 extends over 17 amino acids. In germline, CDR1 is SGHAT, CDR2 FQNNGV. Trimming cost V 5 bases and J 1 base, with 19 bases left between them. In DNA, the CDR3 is TGTGCCAGCAGCCTCCAGACTGCCAGCGAGGGCACAGATACGCAGTATTTT. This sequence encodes CASSLQTASEGTDTQYF.